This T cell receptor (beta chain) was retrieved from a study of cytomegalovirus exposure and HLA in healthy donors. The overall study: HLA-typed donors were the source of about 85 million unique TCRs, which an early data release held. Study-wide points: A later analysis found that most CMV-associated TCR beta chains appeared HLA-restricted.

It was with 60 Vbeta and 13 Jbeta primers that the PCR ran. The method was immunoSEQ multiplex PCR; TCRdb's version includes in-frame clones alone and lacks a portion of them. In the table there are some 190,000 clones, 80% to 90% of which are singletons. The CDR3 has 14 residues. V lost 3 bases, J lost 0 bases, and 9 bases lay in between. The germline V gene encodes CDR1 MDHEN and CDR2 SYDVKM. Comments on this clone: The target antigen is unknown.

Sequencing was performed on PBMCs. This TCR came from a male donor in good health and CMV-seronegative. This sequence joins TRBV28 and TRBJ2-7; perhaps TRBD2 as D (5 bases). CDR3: CASSFERASYEQYF. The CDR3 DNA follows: TGTGCCAGCAGTTTTGAGAGGGCCTCCTACGAGCAGTACTTC.